Presented here are 28 T cell receptor beta chains from one specimen sequenced in a study of OX40 agonist ivuxolimab in advanced cancers. The method was immunoSEQ multiplex PCR; TCRdb's version includes in-frame clones alone and lacks a portion of them. This sample yields tens of thousands of clones, of which more than 85% are seen a single time; 7.1% belongs to the top ten. Sequenced material: CD4+ or CD8+ T cells sorted from blood, taken in a trial of the OX40 agonist ivuxolimab. These TCRs come from an adult with an advanced solid tumor such as melanoma, head and neck, liver or kidney cancer.

The J gene is TRBJ2-7, the V gene TRBV27; 8 nucleotides agree with TRBD2. Germline trimming cut 2 bases from V and 2 bases from J; bases unmatched to any gene: 2. This CDR3 has 14 amino acids. CDR1 and CDR2 from the germline V gene are MNHEY and SMNVEV (reference sequence). The CDR3 here is CASSLKGLAYEQYF. The CDR3 DNA reads as TGTGCCAGCAGTTTAAAGGGACTAGCCTACGAGCAGTACTTC.

This chain connects TRBV29-1 to TRBJ2-7, with 11 bases that match TRBD1. The J segment lost 7 bases and the V segment lost 7 bases, leaving 9 bases of the junction unmatched. In germline, CDR1 is SQVTM, CDR2 ANQGSEA. This CDR3 is 13 amino acids long. For the CDR3, the DNA is TGCAGCGGCCGGGGACAGGGGGAGGGGGAGCAGTACTTC. This gives the protein CSGRGQGEGEQYF.

V and J are TRBV7-9 and TRBJ2-7; 11 bases are a match to TRBD2. The CDR3 has 17 residues. CDR1 and CDR2 from the germline V gene are SEHNR and FQNEAQ (reference sequence). The trim removed 5 bases at V and 0 bases at J, leaving 9 bases unmatched. CDR3 DNA: TGTGCCAGCAGCCCCAGACTAGCGGGGACGAGCTCCTACGAGCAGTACTTC. It encodes CASSPRLAGTSSYEQYF.

The chain links TRBV6-1 to TRBJ2-7, with D perhaps TRBD1 (5 bases). Germline assignment: CDR1 MNHNS and CDR2 SASEGT. The ends were cut back, 5 bases at V and 1 base at J, with 9 bases in the middle. The CDR3 spans 13 residues. The CDR3 here is CASSLTESYEQYF. CDR3 bases: TGTGCCAGCAGTTTGACAGAATCCTACGAGCAGTACTTC.

The chain recombines TRBV29-1 with TRBJ1-2, with 9 nucleotides matching TRBD1. V was clipped by 4 bases and J by 4 bases; unmatched bases: 7. The CDR3 loop spans 14 amino acids. Germline-derived CDR1 and CDR2 are SQVTM and ANQGSEA. CDR3 sequence (DNA): TGCAGCGTTGTCCCTATGACAGGGGGCTATGGCTACACCTTC. As protein: CSVVPMTGGYGYTF. The variable domain in full, with the rest retrieved from reference TRBV29-1 and TRBJ1-2, is SAVISQKPSRDICQRGTSLTIQCQVDSQVTMMFWYRQQPGQSLTLIATANQGSEATYESGFVIDKFPISRPNLTFSTLTVSNMSPEDSSIYLCSVVPMTGGYGYTFGSGTRLTVV.

V is TRBV28 and J is TRBJ1-5; D not certain. This CDR3 is built from 11 residues. Trimming left V 6 bases short and J 11 bases short, with 11 bases between. Per the germline V gene, CDR1 is MDHEN and CDR2 is SYDVKM. Here the CDR3 reads CASRLAGAQHF. The CDR3 DNA sequence: TGTGCCAGCAGACTGGCTGGGGCCCAGCATTTT.

V gene TRBV18 combines with J gene TRBJ2-1; 10 positions match TRBD2. Germline CDR1 is KGHSH and CDR2 is LQKENI. This CDR3 spans 16 amino acids. Trimming took 0 bases from V and 9 from J; bases not matched to a gene: 8. The CDR3 reads CASSPPSSGSQIEQFF. The DNA of the CDR3 is TGTGCCAGCTCACCACCCTCTAGCGGGAGCCAGATTGAGCAGTTCTTC.

J is TRBJ2-7 and V is TRBV5-1; TRBD2 agrees at 10 bases. The CDR3 is made up of 17 amino acids. With 3 bases clipped from V and 0 bases from J, the junction kept 9 bases outside the gene matches. Germline CDR1 SGHRS, CDR2 YFSETQ. In nucleotides, the CDR3 is TGCGCCAGCAGCTCACAGATACTAGCGGGAAGCTCCTACGAGCAGTACTTC. This translates into CASSSQILAGSSYEQYF.

J is TRBJ2-2 and V is TRBV5-1; D not resolved. Germline values: CDR1 SGHRS, CDR2 YFSETQ. Trimming cost V 0 bases and J 2 bases, with 5 bases left between them. The CDR3 covers 14 residues. The CDR3 sequence is CASSLGDNTGELFF. In DNA form, the CDR3 reads TGCGCCAGCAGCTTGGGAGATAACACCGGGGAGCTGTTTTTT. The entire variable domain, with the rest obtained from reference TRBV5-1 and TRBJ2-2, is as follows: KAGVTQTPRYLIKTRGQQVTLSCSPISGHRSVSWYQQTPGQGLQFLFEYFSETQRNKGNFPGRFSGRQFSNSRSEMNVSTLELGDSALYLCASSLGDNTGELFFGEGSRLTVL.

Regarding this clone: The junction differs from germline at one of its ends, possibly a read error. The V and J genes are TRBV7-7 and TRBJ2-5; TRBD2 aligns across 8 bases. Germline loops: CDR1 SSHAT, CDR2 FNYEAQ (reference sequence). This CDR3 comprises 15 residues. The CDR3 is CASSLASGSGETQYF. The CDR3 DNA reads as TGTGCTAGCAGCTTGGCCAGCGGGAGTGGAGAGACCCAGTACTTC.

The V and J genes are TRBV30 and TRBJ1-1, with a weak D call TRBD1 (6 bases). Germline CDR1 and CDR2: GTSNPN and SVGIG (reference sequence). This CDR3 comprises 12 residues. Trimming shortened V by 4 bases and J by 5 bases, and 11 bases separated the two germline ends. For the CDR3, the DNA is TGTGCCTGGACAGGGGAAGGTACTGAAGCTTTCTTT. Amino acid sequence: CAWTGEGTEAFF.

The rearrangement links TRBV10-1 to TRBJ2-1; TRBD2 matches 10 bases. Germline-derived CDR1 and CDR2 are WNHNN and SYGVQD (reference sequence). J was trimmed by 7 bases and V by 6 bases; bases with no gene match: 3. The CDR3 has 13 residues. The CDR3 is CASRASGSNEQFF. In DNA, the CDR3 is TGCGCCAGCAGGGCTAGCGGGAGTAATGAGCAGTTCTTC.

The chain uses TRBV28 and TRBJ2-7; TRBD1 matches 10 bases. The CDR3 is 15 residues long. The germline gives CDR1 MDHEN, CDR2 SYDVKM. J gave up 2 bases and V 10 bases, and 11 bases lay outside the gene matches. The CDR3 sequence: CATLSAGTGAYEQYF. As DNA, the CDR3 is TGTGCCACCCTCTCCGCCGGGACAGGGGCCTACGAGCAGTACTTC. Combining the CDR3 with reference TRBV28 and TRBJ2-7 gives the whole variable domain DVKVTQSSRYLVKRTGEKVFLECVQDMDHENMFWYRQDPGLGLRLIYFSYDVKMKEKGDIPEGYSVSREKKERFSLILESASTNQTSMYLCATLSAGTGAYEQYFGPGTRLTVT.

J is TRBJ2-1 and V is TRBV7-9, with 12 bases aligning to TRBD2. V lost 3 bases, J lost 6 bases, and 3 bases stayed unmatched. This CDR3 region has 15 residues. Germline CDR1 is SEHNR and CDR2 is FQNEAQ (reference sequence). CDR3 coding DNA: TGTGCCAGCAGCTTCCGGACTAGCGGGACCAATGAGCAGTTCTTC. Amino acid sequence: CASSFRTSGTNEQFF.

In regard to this clone: At one boundary the junction diverges from the germline segment, which might be a read error. This chain connects TRBV5-4 to TRBJ2-7; D remains ambiguous. The CDR3 is 15 amino acids. Germline values: CDR1 SGHNT, CDR2 YYREEE (reference sequence). In DNA form, the CDR3 reads TGTGCCAGCAGCCCCGTAGGTCCGCCCTCCCACGAGCAGTACTTC. This codes for CASSPVGPPSHEQYF. The whole variable domain, remainder taken from reference TRBV5-4 and TRBJ2-7, is ETGVTQSPTHLIKTRGQQVTLRCSSQSGHNTVSWYQQALGQGPQFIFQYYREEENGRGNFPPRFSGLQFPNYSSELNVNALELDDSALYLCASSPVGPPSHEQYFGPGTRLTVT.

V gene TRBV11-2 combines with J gene TRBJ2-5; 10 bases align to TRBD2. Germline lookup yields CDR1 SGHAT and CDR2 FQNNGV. The CDR3 is 15 amino acids. The V segment lost 3 bases and the J segment 8 bases; nucleotides outside the gene matches: 9. CDR3 DNA sequence: TGTGCCAGCAGCTTCCTAGCGGGAGAGGGGGCTACCCAGTACTTC. Its protein is CASSFLAGEGATQYF.

The chain has TRBV27 and TRBJ2-5, with D possibly called TRBD1 or TRBD2 (5 bases each). The better agreement between TRBJ2-7 and the DNA end casts doubt on the J call. This CDR3 region has 18 residues. Germline lookup yields CDR1 MNHEY and CDR2 SMNVEV (reference sequence). Written as DNA, the CDR3 is TGTGCCAGCAGTTTATATATGTCCTCCCGGGACGGGACCTACGAGCAGTACTTC. This gives the protein CASSLYMSSRDGTYEQYF.

Note on this clone: A junction end diverges from the germline sequence, so it may reflect a read error. The chain employs TRBV7-7 and TRBJ2-2; the D is unclear. The CDR3 sequence is 13 residues long. Germline CDR1 is SSHAT and CDR2 is FNYEAQ (reference sequence). CDR3 DNA sequence: TGTGCTAGCAGCACACAGCTCACCGGGGAGCTGTTTTTT. Protein sequence: CASSTQLTGELFF.

The rearrangement links TRBV30 to TRBJ2-1, with 11 bases identical to TRBD2. The germline CDR1 and CDR2 sequences are GTSNPN and SVGIG (reference sequence). The CDR3 loop spans 15 amino acids. Trimming took 0 bases from V and 6 from J; bases not matched to a gene: 4. DNA for the CDR3: TGTGCCTGGAGTGTAGGGCTAGCGGGAGGCAATGAGCAGTTCTTC. This encodes CAWSVGLAGGNEQFF. Supplemented by reference TRBV30 and TRBJ2-1, the full variable domain reads SQTIHQWPATLVQPVGSPLSLECTVEGTSNPNLYWYRQAAGRGLQLLFYSVGIGQISSEVPQNLSASRPQDRQFILSSKKLLLSDSGFYLCAWSVGLAGGNEQFFGPGTRLTVL.

The V gene is TRBV29-1, the J gene TRBJ2-5; 10 bases are a match to TRBD2. The CDR3 totals 14 residues. V lost 6 bases and J lost 4; bases outside the gene matches: 8. CDR1 is SQVTM and CDR2 is ANQGSEA in the germline V gene. DNA of the CDR3: TGCAGCGTGGACCTAGCGGGAGTGGGAGAGACCCAGTACTTC. It specifies CSVDLAGVGETQYF.

The chain couples TRBV5-4 to TRBJ2-7, with a tentative D call TRBD2 (6 bases). V was pared by 4 bases and J by 0 bases, with 17 bases between. The length of the CDR3 is 16 residues. CDR1 and CDR2 from the germline V gene are SGHNT and YYREEE (reference sequence). The CDR3 region is CASSANPEGSSYEQYF. In nucleotides, the CDR3 is TGTGCCAGCAGCGCCAACCCGGAGGGGAGCTCCTACGAGCAGTACTTC.

The genes are TRBV12-5 and TRBJ2-1, with TRBD2 identical over 15 bases. The CDR3 spans 19 residues. The V and J ends lost 4 bases and 0 bases, in that order; junction bases with no gene match: 7. Germline V gives CDR1 LGHNT, CDR2 FRNRAP. CDR3 nucleotides: TGTGCTAGTGGTTGGGGACTAGCGGGAGGAACCAGCTCCTACAATGAGCAGTTCTTC. Residues: CASGWGLAGGTSSYNEQFF.

This chain connects TRBV28 to TRBJ2-1; D is perhaps TRBD2 (5 bases). From germline, CDR1 is MDHEN and CDR2 SYDVKM. CDR3 length equals 12 residues. The V and J ends lost 10 bases and 9 bases respectively, with 16 bases between them. CDR3 coding DNA: TGTGCCACCCTCACTCTAGCCGGTGAGCAGTTCTTC. Amino acids: CATLTLAGEQFF.

The chain has TRBV27 and TRBJ2-7; 7 bases agree with TRBD1. The CDR3 has 13 amino acids. Germline CDR1 and CDR2: MNHEY and SMNVEV (reference sequence). V gave up 7 bases and J gave up 5 bases; unmatched junction bases: 8. The CDR3 region is CASNQTGTHEQYF. DNA of the CDR3: TGTGCCAGCAACCAGACAGGGACCCACGAGCAGTACTTC.

V is TRBV7-6 and J is TRBJ2-1; D call uncertain. Trimming took 0 bases from V and 0 from J, leaving 9 bases between them. The CDR3 is 16 residues long. Germline V gene sequence: CDR1 SGHVS, CDR2 FNYEAQ. CDR3 residues: CASSLAGHSSYNEQFF. In DNA, the CDR3 is TGTGCCAGCAGCTTAGCGGGCCATAGCTCCTACAATGAGCAGTTCTTC.

Remarks on this clone: The same CDR3 can be traced to other DNA sequences in this sample. The rearrangement links TRBV18 to TRBJ2-1, with TRBD2 as a possible D gene (6 bases). This CDR3 has 16 residues. Germline CDR1 and CDR2: KGHSH and LQKENI. Trimming left V 0 bases short and J 0 bases short, with 9 bases between. The CDR3 protein is CASSPPNSGSYNEQFF. As DNA, the CDR3 is TGTGCCAGCTCACCACCGAATAGCGGCTCCTACAATGAGCAGTTCTTC.

The rearrangement links TRBV28 to TRBJ1-5; a possible D gene is TRBD1 (5 bases). The CDR3 is 15 amino acids. The V end lost 5 bases, the J end lost 3 bases, and 14 bases lay between the germline ends. Germline CDR1 is MDHEN and CDR2 is SYDVKM. CDR3 residues: CASSPNTGPNQPQHF. CDR3 bases: TGTGCCAGCAGTCCCAACACGGGGCCCAATCAGCCCCAGCATTTT.

V and J are TRBV9 and TRBJ1-3; 8 bases are a match to TRBD1. The CDR3 runs 14 residues. J gave up 4 bases and V 3 bases, and 3 bases lay outside the gene matches. Germline CDR1 is SGDLS and CDR2 is YYNGEE. The CDR3 loop reads CASSATGEGNTIYF. The CDR3 DNA follows: TGTGCCAGCAGCGCGACAGGGGAAGGAAACACCATATATTTT.